Below, one T cell receptor beta chain is given with its context. In the original workflow: Researchers report that nucleated cell counts were estimated from reference gene primer amplification. Produced via immunoSEQ multiplex PCR; TCRdb's table is partial and in-frame only. From that table come the V and J calls and clone size; the DNA was used to work out D and trimming. The table includes some 350,000 clones, roughly 90% detected once. This CDR3 is 15 amino acids long. V lost 2 bases to trimming and J lost 0 bases, with 7 bases between them. In germline, CDR1 is MGHRA, CDR2 YSYEKL. This record comes from a study of blood T cell repertoires in COVID-19. Across the study: In each case, the material was cDNA or gDNA derived from T cells, B-cell-depleted T cells, or PBMCs.

The source is a man aged 18 to 29 with active or convalescent COVID-19. The sequencing sample was made of peripheral blood. The J gene is TRBJ1-4, the V gene TRBV4-1; D is unclear. The CDR3 DNA reads as TGCGCCAGCAGCCAACCCTATGCAACTAATGAAAAACTGTTTTTT. The encoded protein is CASSQPYATNEKLFF.